The source of this TCR beta chain is a study of shared clonotypes between healthy human individuals (dated by TCRdb to the early 2020s). In the study overall: The cohort comprised a couple of women and a few men aged 18 to 49 years. Per donor, leukapheresis produced somewhere between about 0.94 and 9.5 billion PBMCs. To estimate repertoire size and how much clonotypes are shared between individuals, the study performed deep sequencing of blood TCR repertoires from 4 to 6 healthy adults. For each donor, CD4 naive and CD4 memory were each run on three plates, CD8 naive on two plates, and CD8 memory on one plate. Libraries were prepared and TCR repertoires were sequenced by different laboratories using diverse techniques, in order to increase sequencing depth and limit assay-specific biases.

Findings and caveats that apply to the study as a whole: Sharing across four donors was observed for 5% to 6.5% of naive CD4, around 3.5% of naive CD8, 2% to 2.5% of memory CD4, and around 0.44% of memory CD8 clonotypes. Because the study included a small number of donors, the genetic and exposure-history diversity represented was limited. Clonotypes shared by all four sorted-subset donors showed higher generation probabilities than non-shared clonotypes. Pairwise subsampling indicated that sequencing depth was expected to affect the degree of clonotype sharing among donors. Incomplete sequencing was indicated by rarefaction of sorted-subset datasets, despite the large sequencing depth. Naive subsets generally had larger estimated clonotype richness than memory subsets. Sampling was limited to blood, and TCR repertoires in tissue likely differ from TCR repertoires in blood.

From the cysteine up to the phenylalanine, the CDR3 has a length of 16 residues. Only the CDR3 part of the read is kept: 48 bases, read in frame from the first base. CDR1 and CDR2 are drawn from the germline V gene (reference sequence): MNHNY, SVGAGI. Between the V and J ends, shortened by 5 bases and 3 bases respectively, the junction contains 18 bases. Concerning this clone: What this receptor recognizes is not known. Per-nucleotide qualities are absent, and no much larger clonotype sits a single base away.

The donors were healthy, HIV-negative adults with no recently reported acute infections or vaccinations. Every donor was a Caucasian adult residing in Nashville, Tennessee, USA. CD4+ T cells were enriched by magnetic negative selection, after which naive cells were positively selected on CD45RA and the negative fraction was taken as the memory subset. Blood was collected by leukapheresis, and PBMCs were isolated by Ficoll-Histopaque density gradient centrifugation and then cryopreserved in liquid nitrogen vapor phase. Purity and quantity of every magnetically sorted T cell population were checked by analytical flow cytometry. From each sorted fraction, genomic DNA was isolated and quantified by UV absorbance on a Nanodrop 2000c. TCR CDR3 regions were amplified from genomic DNA by multiplex PCR using the deep immunoSEQ assay. Extracted genomic DNA from each cell subset was spread evenly across all wells of several immunoSEQ 96-well plates, with each plate serving as a replicate. Each replicate PCR for sorted subsets received 150 to 250 ng genomic DNA, equal to roughly 30,000 T cell genomes. The purified libraries were quantified using a Qubit 3.0 fluorometer, sized with a Bioanalyzer 2100, and then quantified again using the KAPA Library Quantification kit. Every immunoSEQ 96-well plate was sequenced on a dedicated single-read 150-cycle Illumina NextSeq 550 flow cell. The study's own analysis went as follows. Because the immunoSEQ output included only junctional sequences and no quality scores, the filtering could not be the same as the filtering used for full-length reads. To assign V/J genes and CDR3, sequences were annotated against IMGT germline references using PyIR, a Python wrapper for IgBLAST v1.9. Reads with weak V/J assignments (E-value above 1e-6), missing CDR3, stop codons, out-of-frame junctions, or ambiguous translated residues were removed. V3J clonotypes were defined as sequences sharing an identical inferred V gene, J gene, and CDR3 amino acid sequence. Percentage overlap between repertoires was calculated by dividing the number of shared unique clonotypes by the size of the smaller repertoire. Three approaches were used to assess repertoire richness: RTK rarefaction, the Chao1 estimator, and Recon v2.1 estimates of unobserved clonotypes. Generation probabilities were computed with OLGA for all TCRbeta clonotypes obtained by the gDNA method from a few donors. What TCRdb holds here is the immuneACCESS table cut down to in-frame rearrangements. Part of the clones is not present; checked against another copy, under half of the missing clones reflect an unresolved V gene, and the others are unexplained. That table supplies the V and J calls and clone size; D and trimming were determined from the DNA. This sample gives about 2 million clones in total; 85% to 95% of them show up just once. The top ten hold 0.1% to 0.15% of the sample.

Sequencing used naive CD4+ T cells sorted from blood. The cell subset or site tag for this specimen amounts to: CD45RA+ positively selected. The sequence came from a young man in good health. This sequence uses TRBV6-6 and TRBJ2-3, with a tentative D gene TRBD2 over 5 matching bases. The CDR3 loop reads CASSTSAVGGTDTQYF. The DNA sequence is given as TGTGCCAGCAGTACATCAGCGGTCGGAGGTACAGATACGCAGTATTTT.